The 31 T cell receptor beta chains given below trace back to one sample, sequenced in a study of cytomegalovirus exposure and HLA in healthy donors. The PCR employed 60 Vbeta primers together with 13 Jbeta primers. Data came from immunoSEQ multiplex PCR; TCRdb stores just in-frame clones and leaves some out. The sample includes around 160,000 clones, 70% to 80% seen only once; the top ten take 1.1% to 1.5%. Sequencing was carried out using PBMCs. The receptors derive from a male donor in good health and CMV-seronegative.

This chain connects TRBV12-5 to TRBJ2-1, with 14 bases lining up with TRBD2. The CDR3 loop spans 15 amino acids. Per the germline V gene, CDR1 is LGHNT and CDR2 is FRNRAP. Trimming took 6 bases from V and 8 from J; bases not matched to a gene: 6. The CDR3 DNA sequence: TGTGCTAGTGGCCCCGGGACTAGCGGGAGTGATGAGCAGTTCTTC. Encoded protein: CASGPGTSGSDEQFF.

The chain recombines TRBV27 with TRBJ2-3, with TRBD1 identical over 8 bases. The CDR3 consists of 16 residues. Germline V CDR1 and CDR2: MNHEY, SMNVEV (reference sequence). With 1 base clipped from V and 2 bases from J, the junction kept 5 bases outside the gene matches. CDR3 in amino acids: CASSLWAGGFTDTQYF. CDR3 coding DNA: TGTGCCAGCAGTTTATGGGCAGGGGGCTTCACAGATACGCAGTATTTT.

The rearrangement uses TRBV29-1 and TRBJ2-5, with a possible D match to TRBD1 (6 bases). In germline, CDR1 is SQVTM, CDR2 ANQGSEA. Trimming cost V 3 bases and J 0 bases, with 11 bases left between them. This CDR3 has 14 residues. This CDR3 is CSVDRGLNQETQYF. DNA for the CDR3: TGCAGCGTTGACAGGGGATTAAACCAAGAGACCCAGTACTTC.

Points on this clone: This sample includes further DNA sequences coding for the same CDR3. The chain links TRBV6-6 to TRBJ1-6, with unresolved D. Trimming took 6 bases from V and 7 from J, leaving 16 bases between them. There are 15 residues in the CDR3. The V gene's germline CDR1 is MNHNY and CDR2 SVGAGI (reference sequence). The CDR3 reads CASSSLPWSNSPLHF. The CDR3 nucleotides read TGTGCCAGCAGCTCCCTCCCCTGGAGCAATTCACCCCTCCACTTT.

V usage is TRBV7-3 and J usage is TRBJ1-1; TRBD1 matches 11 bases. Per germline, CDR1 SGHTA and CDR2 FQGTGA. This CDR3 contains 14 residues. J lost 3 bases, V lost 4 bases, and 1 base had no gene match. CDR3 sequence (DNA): TGTGCCAGCAGCTCGGGACAGGGGGACACTGAAGCTTTCTTT. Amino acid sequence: CASSSGQGDTEAFF.

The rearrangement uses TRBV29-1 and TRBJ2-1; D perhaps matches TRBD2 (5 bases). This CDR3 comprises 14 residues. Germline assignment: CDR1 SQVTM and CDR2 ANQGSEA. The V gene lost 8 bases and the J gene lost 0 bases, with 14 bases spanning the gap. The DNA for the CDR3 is TGCAGCTTTCGGACTCAGAGCTCCTACAATGAGCAGTTCTTC. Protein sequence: CSFRTQSSYNEQFF.

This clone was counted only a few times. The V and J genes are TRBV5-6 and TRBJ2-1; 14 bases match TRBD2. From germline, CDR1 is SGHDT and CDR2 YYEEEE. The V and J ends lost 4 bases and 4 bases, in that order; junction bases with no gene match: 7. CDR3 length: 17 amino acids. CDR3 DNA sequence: TGTGCCAGCAGCCTCGGGACTAGCGGGAGATCTTACAATGAGCAGTTCTTC. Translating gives CASSLGTSGRSYNEQFF.

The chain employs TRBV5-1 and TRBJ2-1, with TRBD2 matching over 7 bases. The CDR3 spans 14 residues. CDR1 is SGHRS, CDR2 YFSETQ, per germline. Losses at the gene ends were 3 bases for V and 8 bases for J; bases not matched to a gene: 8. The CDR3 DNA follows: TGCGCCAGCAGCTCCCTCGGGGCGGGAGATGAGCAGTTCTTC. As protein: CASSSLGAGDEQFF. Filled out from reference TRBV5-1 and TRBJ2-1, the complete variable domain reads KAGVTQTPRYLIKTRGQQVTLSCSPISGHRSVSWYQQTPGQGLQFLFEYFSETQRNKGNFPGRFSGRQFSNSRSEMNVSTLELGDSALYLCASSSLGAGDEQFFGPGTRLTVL.

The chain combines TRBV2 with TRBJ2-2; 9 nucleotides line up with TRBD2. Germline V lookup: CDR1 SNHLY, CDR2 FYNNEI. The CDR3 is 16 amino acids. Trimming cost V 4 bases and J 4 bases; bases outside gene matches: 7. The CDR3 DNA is TGTGCCAGCAGTGTGTTAGCGGGGGTTGCCACCGGGGAGCTGTTTTTT. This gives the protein CASSVLAGVATGELFF.

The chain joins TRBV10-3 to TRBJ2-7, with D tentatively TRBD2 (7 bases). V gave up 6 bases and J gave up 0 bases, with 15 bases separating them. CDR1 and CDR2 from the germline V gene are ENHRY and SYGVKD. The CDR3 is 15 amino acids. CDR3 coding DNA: TGTGCCATCAGAAAGGGGGGGGAGAGCTCCTACGAGCAGTACTTC. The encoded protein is CAIRKGGESSYEQYF.

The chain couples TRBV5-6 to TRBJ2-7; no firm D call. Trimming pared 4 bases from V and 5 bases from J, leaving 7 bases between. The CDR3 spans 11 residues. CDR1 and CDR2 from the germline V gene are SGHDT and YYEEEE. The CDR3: CASSVLDEQYF. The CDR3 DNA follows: TGTGCCAGCAGCGTCCTAGACGAGCAGTACTTC.

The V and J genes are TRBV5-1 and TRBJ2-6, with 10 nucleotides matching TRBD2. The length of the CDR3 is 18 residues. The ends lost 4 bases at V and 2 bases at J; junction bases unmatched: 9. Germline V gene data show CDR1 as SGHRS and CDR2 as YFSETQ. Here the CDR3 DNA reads TGCGCCAGCAGCCCGAATAGCGGGGGGACGACTGGGGCCAACGTCCTGACTTTC. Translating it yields CASSPNSGGTTGANVLTF. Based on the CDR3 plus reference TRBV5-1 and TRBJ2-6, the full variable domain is KAGVTQTPRYLIKTRGQQVTLSCSPISGHRSVSWYQQTPGQGLQFLFEYFSETQRNKGNFPGRFSGRQFSNSRSEMNVSTLELGDSALYLCASSPNSGGTTGANVLTFGAGSRLTVL.

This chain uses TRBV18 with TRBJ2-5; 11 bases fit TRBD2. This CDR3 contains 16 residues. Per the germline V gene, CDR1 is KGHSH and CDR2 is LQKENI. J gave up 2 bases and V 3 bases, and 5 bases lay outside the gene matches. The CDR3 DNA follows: TGTGCCAGCTCACCGTCCCTAGCGGGGGGTCAAGAGACCCAGTACTTC. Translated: CASSPSLAGGQETQYF.

Here the CDR3 reads CASSARGTSGSGNEQYF. CDR3 nucleotides: TGTGCCAGCAGCGCCCGAGGGACTAGCGGGAGTGGCAACGAGCAGTACTTC. V usage is TRBV11-2 and J usage is TRBJ2-7, with 14 nucleotides matching TRBD2. Germline CDR1 reads SGHAT; CDR2 reads FQNNGV. The CDR3 is made up of 17 amino acids. V lost 5 bases, J lost 5 bases, and 11 bases stayed unmatched.

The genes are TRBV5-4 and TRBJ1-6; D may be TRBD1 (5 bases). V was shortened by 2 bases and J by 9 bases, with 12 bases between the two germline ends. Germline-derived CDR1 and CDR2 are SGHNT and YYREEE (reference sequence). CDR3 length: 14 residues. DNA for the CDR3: TGTGCCAGCAGCTTCGGGGGGACGGGTTCACCCCTCCACTTT. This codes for CASSFGGTGSPLHF.

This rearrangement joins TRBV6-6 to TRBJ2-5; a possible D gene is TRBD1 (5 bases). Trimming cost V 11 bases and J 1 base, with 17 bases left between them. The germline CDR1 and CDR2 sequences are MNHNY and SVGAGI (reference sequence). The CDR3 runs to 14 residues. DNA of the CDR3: TGTGCCGCCTCGCCGCGAAGGGGCCAAGAGACCCAGTACTTC. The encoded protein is CAASPRRGQETQYF.

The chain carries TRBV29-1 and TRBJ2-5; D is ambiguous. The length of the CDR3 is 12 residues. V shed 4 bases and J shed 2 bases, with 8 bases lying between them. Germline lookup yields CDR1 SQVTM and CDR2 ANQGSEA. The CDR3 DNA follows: TGCAGCGTTGCTCAGACACAAGAGACCCAGTACTTC. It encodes CSVAQTQETQYF.

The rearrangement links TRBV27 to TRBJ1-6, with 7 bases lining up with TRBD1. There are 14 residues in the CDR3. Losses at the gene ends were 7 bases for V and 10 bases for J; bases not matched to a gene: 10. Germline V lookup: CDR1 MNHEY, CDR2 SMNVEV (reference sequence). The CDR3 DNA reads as TGTGCCAGCACCCTACAGGGGTCGGCGTCACCCCTCCACTTT. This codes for CASTLQGSASPLHF.

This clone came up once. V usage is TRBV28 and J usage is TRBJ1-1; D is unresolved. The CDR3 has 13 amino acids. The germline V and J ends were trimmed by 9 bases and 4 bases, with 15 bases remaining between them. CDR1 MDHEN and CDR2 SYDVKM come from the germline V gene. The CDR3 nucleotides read TGTGCCAGAGGACTGCATAACGGCACTGAAGCTTTCTTT. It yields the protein CARGLHNGTEAFF.

CDR3 nucleotides: TGTGCCACCAGCGGACTTACCGGGACAGGCAACCACAATGAGCAGTTCTTC. Its protein is CATSGLTGTGNHNEQFF. The rearrangement uses TRBV15 and TRBJ2-1; 8 nucleotides agree with TRBD1. Unmatched junction bases numbered 14, after V lost 5 bases and J lost 5 bases. The germline V gene encodes CDR1 LNHNV and CDR2 YYDKDF (reference sequence). The CDR3 sequence is 17 residues long.

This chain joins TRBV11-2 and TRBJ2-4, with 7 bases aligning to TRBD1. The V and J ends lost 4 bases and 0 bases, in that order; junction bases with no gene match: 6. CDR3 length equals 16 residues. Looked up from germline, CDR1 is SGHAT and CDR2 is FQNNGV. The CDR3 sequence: CASSSQGQLAKNIQYF. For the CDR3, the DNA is TGTGCCAGCAGCTCACAGGGGCAACTAGCCAAAAACATTCAGTACTTC.

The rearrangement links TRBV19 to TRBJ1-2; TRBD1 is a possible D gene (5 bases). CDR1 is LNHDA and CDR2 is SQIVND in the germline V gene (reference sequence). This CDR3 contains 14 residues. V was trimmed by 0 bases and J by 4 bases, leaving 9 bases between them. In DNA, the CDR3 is TGTGCCAGTAGTATAGACAGGGCACTCTATGGCTACACCTTC. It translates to CASSIDRALYGYTF.

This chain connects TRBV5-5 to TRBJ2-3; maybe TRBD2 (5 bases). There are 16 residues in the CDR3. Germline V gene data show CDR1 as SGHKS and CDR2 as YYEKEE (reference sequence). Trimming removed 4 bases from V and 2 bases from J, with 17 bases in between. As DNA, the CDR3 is TGTGCCAGCAGCCTCACGGGGTCCACCTCCACAGATACGCAGTATTTT. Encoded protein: CASSLTGSTSTDTQYF.

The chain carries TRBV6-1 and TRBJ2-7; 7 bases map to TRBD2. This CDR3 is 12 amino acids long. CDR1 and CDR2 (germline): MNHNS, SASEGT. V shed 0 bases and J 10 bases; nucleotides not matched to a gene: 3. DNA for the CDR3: TGTGCCAGCAGTGAAGCGCGGGAGTCTCAGTACTTC. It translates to CASSEARESQYF.

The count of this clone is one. Here the CDR3 reads CASSLGQGVGPQHF. Here the CDR3 DNA reads TGTGCCAGCAGCTTGGGACAGGGGGTGGGGCCCCAGCATTTT. This chain links TRBV5-6 with TRBJ1-5; 9 nucleotides line up with TRBD1. Unmatched junction bases numbered 4, after V lost 0 bases and J lost 9 bases. Germline CDR1 is SGHDT and CDR2 is YYEEEE. This CDR3 is 14 amino acids long.

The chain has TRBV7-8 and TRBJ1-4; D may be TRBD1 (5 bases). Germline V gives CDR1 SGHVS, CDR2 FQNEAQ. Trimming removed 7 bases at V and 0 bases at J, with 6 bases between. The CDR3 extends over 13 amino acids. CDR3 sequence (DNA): TGTGCCAGCACAGGGTCAACTAATGAAAAACTGTTTTTT. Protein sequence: CASTGSTNEKLFF.

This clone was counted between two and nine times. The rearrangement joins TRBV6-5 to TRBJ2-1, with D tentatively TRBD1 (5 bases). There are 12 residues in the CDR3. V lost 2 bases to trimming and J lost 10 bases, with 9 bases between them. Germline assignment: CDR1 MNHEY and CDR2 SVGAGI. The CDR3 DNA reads TGTGCCAGCAGTTACCAGGGCCAAGAGCAGTTCTTC. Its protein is CASSYQGQEQFF.

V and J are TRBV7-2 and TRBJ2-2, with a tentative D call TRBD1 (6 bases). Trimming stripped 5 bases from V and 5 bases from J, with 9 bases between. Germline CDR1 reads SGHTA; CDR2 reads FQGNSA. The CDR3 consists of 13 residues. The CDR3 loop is CASSPGQTGELFF. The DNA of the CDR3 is TGTGCCAGCAGCCCAGGACAGACCGGGGAGCTGTTTTTT.

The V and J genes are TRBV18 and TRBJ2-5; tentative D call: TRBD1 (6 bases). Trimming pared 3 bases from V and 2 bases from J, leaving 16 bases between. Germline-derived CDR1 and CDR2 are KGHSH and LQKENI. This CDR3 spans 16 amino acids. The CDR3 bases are TGTGCCAGCTCACCGGGCAGGGGCGCACGGCAAGAGACCCAGTACTTC. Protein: CASSPGRGARQETQYF.

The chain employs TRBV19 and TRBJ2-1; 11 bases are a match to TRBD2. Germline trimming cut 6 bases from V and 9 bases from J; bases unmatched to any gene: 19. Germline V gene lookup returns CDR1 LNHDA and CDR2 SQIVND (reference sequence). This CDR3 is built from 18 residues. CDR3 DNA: TGTGCCAGTAGCCCCCGCAGGGCTGAGACTAGCGGGAACGGTGAGCAGTTCTTC. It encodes CASSPRRAETSGNGEQFF.

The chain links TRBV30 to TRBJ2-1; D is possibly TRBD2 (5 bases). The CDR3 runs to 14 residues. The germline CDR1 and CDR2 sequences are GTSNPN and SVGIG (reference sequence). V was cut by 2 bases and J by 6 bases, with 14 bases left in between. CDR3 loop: CAWSPEAWGNEQFF. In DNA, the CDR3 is TGTGCCTGGAGTCCGGAGGCATGGGGCAATGAGCAGTTCTTC.